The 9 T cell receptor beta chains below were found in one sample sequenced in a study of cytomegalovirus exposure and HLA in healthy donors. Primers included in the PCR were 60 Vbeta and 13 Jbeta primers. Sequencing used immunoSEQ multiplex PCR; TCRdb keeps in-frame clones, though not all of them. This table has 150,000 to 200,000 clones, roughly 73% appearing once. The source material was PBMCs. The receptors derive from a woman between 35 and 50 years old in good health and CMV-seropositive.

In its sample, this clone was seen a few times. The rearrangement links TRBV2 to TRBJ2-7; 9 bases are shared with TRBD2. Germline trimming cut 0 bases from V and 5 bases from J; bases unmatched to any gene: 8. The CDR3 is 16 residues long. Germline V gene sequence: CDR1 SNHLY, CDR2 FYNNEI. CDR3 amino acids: CASSEAQRAGGNEQYF. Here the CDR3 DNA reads TGTGCCAGCAGTGAAGCGCAAAGAGCGGGAGGTAACGAGCAGTACTTC.

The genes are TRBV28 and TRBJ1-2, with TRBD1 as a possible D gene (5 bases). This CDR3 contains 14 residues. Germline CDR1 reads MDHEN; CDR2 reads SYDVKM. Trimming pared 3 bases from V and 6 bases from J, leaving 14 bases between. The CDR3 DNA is TGTGCCAGCAGTTTGGCCTGGGGAGGGGATGGCTACACCTTC. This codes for CASSLAWGGDGYTF.

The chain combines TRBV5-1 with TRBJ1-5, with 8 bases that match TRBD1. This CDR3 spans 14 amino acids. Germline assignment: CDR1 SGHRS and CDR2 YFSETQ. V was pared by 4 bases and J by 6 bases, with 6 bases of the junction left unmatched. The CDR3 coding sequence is TGCGCCAGCAGCCCCGGACAGGGCAGTCAGCCCCAGCATTTT. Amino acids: CASSPGQGSQPQHF.

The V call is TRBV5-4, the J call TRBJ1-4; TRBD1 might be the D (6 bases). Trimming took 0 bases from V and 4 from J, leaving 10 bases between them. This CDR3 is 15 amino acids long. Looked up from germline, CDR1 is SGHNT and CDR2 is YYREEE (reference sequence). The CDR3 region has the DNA TGTGCCAGCAGCTTGGGTACAGGGCGTAATGAAAAACTGTTTTTT. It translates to CASSLGTGRNEKLFF. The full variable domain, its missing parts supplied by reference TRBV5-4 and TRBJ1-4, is ETGVTQSPTHLIKTRGQQVTLRCSSQSGHNTVSWYQQALGQGPQFIFQYYREEENGRGNFPPRFSGLQFPNYSSELNVNALELDDSALYLCASSLGTGRNEKLFFGSGTQLSVL.

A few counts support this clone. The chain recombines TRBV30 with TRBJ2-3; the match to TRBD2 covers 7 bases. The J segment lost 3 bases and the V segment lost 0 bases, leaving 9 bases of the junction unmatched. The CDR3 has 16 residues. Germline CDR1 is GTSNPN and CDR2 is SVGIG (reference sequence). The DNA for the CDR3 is TGTGCCTGGAGTGTATGGGCGGGAGTTCGGACAGATACGCAGTATTTT. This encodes CAWSVWAGVRTDTQYF.

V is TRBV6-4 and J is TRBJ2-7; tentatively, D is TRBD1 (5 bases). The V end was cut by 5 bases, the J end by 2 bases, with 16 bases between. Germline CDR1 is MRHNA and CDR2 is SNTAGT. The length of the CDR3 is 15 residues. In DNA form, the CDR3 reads TGTGCCAGCAGTTACGTCCAAACAGGAACCTACGAGCAGTACTTC. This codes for CASSYVQTGTYEQYF.

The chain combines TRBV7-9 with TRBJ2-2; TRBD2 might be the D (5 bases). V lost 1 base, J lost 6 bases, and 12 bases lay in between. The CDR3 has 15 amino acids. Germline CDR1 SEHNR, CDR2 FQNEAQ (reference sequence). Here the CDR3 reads CASSLVASLAGELFF. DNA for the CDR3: TGTGCCAGCAGCTTAGTAGCGAGCCTGGCCGGGGAGCTGTTTTTT.

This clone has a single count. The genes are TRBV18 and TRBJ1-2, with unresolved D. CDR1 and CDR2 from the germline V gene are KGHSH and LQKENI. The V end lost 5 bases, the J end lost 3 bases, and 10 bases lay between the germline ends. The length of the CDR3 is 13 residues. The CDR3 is CASSASMDYGYTF. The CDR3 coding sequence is TGTGCCAGCTCAGCCTCTATGGACTATGGCTACACCTTC.

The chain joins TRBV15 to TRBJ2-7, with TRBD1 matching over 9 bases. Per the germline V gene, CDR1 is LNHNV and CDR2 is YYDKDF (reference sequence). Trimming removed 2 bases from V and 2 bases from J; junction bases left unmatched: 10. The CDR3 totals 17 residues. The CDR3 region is CATSRTYPGQGTYEQYF. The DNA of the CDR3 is TGTGCCACCAGCAGAACCTATCCGGGACAGGGTACCTACGAGCAGTACTTC.